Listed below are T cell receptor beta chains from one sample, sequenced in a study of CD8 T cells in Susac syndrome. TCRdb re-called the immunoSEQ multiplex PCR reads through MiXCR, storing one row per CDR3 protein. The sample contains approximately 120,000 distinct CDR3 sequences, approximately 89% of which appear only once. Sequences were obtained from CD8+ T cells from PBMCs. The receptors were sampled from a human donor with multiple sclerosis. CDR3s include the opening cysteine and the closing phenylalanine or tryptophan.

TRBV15	CATREEREQFF
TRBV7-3	CASSATSVRGGEQYF
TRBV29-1	CSACLGKRIDEQYF
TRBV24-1	CATSDLFNGLADTDTQYF
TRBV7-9	CASSSEGPLGRNEQFF
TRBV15	CATSRDGTGEEEYF
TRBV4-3	CASRGGANVLTF
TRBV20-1	CSAQAGSYEQYF
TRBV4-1	CASSYRTSGSSYEQYF
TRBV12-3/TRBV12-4	CASSFRQGAPNYGYTF
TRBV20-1	CSARDQRGWGEAFF
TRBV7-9	CASTSTRAANANTGELFF
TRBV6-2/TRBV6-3	CASSPSDLHIEAFF
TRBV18	CASSPEGTQYF
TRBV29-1	CSVGLAGGSGETQYF
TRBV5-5	CASSLGDDGSNQPQHF
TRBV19	CASGQGSGELFF
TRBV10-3	CAIRNLGGEADTEAFF
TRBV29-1	CSVHSLGGQRVSSYNEQFF
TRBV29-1	CSVEEGTGSEQFF
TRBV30	CAWTPRSSYEQYF
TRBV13	CASSLRTGLVPEQYF